The entry below describes one TCR beta chain. The method was immunoSEQ multiplex PCR; TCRdb's version includes in-frame clones alone and lacks a portion of them. This sample has roughly 100,000 clones; over 90% occur once, and the top ten carry roughly 0.21%. The sample is drawn from a study of technical replicates of blood from a few donors. The CDR3 length is 15 residues. V dropped 6 bases and J dropped 1 base, with 13 bases sitting between them. CDR1 SGHNT and CDR2 YENEEA come from the germline V gene. This clonotype originated in a human donor in good health. This chain connects TRBV11-3 to TRBJ2-1, with D possibly matching TRBD2 (5 bases). The sequenced material came from T cells isolated from PBMCs. CDR3: CASSSSSDSYNEQFF. The CDR3 DNA sequence: TGTGCCAGCAGTTCAAGTAGCGATTCCTACAATGAGCAGTTCTTC. The variable domain in full, with the rest retrieved from reference TRBV11-3 and TRBJ2-1, is EAGVVQSPRYKIIEKKQPVAFWCNPISGHNTLYWYLQNLGQGPELLIRYENEEAVDDSQLPKDRFSAERLKGVDSTLKIQPAELGDSAVYLCASSSSSDSYNEQFFGPGTRLTVL.